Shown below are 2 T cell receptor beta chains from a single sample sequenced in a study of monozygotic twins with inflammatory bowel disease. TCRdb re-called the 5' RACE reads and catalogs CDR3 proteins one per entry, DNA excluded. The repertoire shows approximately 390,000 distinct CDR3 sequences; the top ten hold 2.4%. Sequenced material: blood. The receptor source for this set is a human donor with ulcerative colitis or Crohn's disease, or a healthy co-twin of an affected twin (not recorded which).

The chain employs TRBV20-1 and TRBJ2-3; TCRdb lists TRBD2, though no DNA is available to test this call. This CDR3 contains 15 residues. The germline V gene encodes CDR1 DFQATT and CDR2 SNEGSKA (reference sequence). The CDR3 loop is CSAHSGTHPGGTQYF.

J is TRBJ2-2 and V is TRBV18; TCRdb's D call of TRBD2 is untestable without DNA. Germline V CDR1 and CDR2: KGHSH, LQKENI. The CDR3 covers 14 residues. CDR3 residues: CASSPGGLTGELFF.